The clone carrying this TCR beta chain has ten or more counts. The antigen is unknown. V was pared by 2 bases and J by 4 bases, with 11 bases between. This CDR3 is built from 14 residues. CDR1 and CDR2 from the germline V gene are MNHNS and SASEGT. This record comes from a study of T-cell memory formation after mild COVID-19. About the research overall: The TCR clusters were mostly specific to one donor.

TCRdb redid the calling of the 5' RACE reads with MiXCR, one entry per CDR3 protein. The data contain hundreds of thousands of distinct CDR3 sequences, around a sixth of them singletons. Study-wide points: CD8+ contracting clones occupied EMRA, while CD4+ ones occupied mainly CM and EM. Whether second-wave clones peaking at day 37 were SARS-CoV-2 specific went unconfirmed. Certain responding clones were present in pre-infection memory, suggesting participation of cross-reactive memory.

The source of this sequence is an adult woman who had mild COVID-19 (a few samples of this study predate the infection). Cell type and time point are not known. Sequences were obtained from PBMCs or a T cell subset sorted from them (not recorded which). The V gene is TRBV6-1, the J gene TRBJ1-1, with a possible D match to TRBD1 (5 bases). The CDR3 reads CASSEQGSSTEAFF. As DNA, the CDR3 is TGTGCCAGCAGTGAACAGGGAAGCAGCACTGAAGCTTTCTTT.